The clone carrying this TCR beta chain turned up a few times. A sample-barcoded 5' primer and a J-beta primer mix were used in a second PCR of about 7 to 12 cycles. A template-switch adaptor with 12 random nucleotides tagged each cDNA molecule. Sequencing yielded, for each sample, at least 2.5 million paired-end reads carrying CDR3. One entry per CDR3 protein results from TCRdb running MiXCR on the 5' RACE reads. The table lists around 1,500,000 distinct CDR3 sequences, 28% of them singletons. These data belong to a study of blood T cells in healthy people across ages. This CDR3 region has 14 residues. Germline V gives CDR1 LGHDT, CDR2 YNNKEL (reference sequence). The V gene lost 0 bases and the J gene lost 8 bases, with 13 bases spanning the gap.

Sample: blood. The receptor comes from a woman aged 25-40 years in good health. The rearrangement uses TRBV3-1 and TRBJ1-2, with D unclear. The CDR3 region is CASSQDGPYHGYTF. In DNA form, the CDR3 reads TGTGCCAGCAGCCAAGATGGCCCCTACCACGGCTACACCTTC. Based on the CDR3 plus reference TRBV3-1 and TRBJ1-2, the full variable domain is DTAVSQTPKYLVTQMGNDKSIKCEQNLGHDTMYWYKQDSKKFLKIMFSYNNKELIINETVPNRFSPKSPDKAHLNLHINSLELGDSAVYFCASSQDGPYHGYTFGSGTRLTVV.